A single sample gave rise to the 2 T cell receptor beta chains below, sequenced in a study of OX40 agonist ivuxolimab in advanced cancers. Generated by immunoSEQ multiplex PCR, the TCRdb table keeps only in-frame clones and is missing some. The table includes 81,000 or so clones, 88% detected once. The material was CD4+ or CD8+ T cells sorted from blood, obtained in a trial of the OX40 agonist ivuxolimab. The receptors derive from an adult with an advanced solid tumor such as melanoma, head and neck, liver or kidney cancer.

The chain uses TRBV7-9 and TRBJ1-3; D gene ambiguous. V was cut by 1 base and J by 4 bases, with 8 bases left in between. The CDR3 is made up of 14 amino acids. CDR1 is SEHNR, CDR2 FQNEAQ, per germline (reference sequence). The CDR3 coding sequence is TGTGCCAGCAGCTTAGGGCAGCCAGGAAACACCATATATTTT. Translation gives CASSLGQPGNTIYF.

This sequence joins TRBV19 and TRBJ2-3, with 10 positions matching TRBD1. The V gene end was trimmed by 4 bases and the J gene end by 6 bases; junction bases not matched to a gene: 10. The germline V gene encodes CDR1 LNHDA and CDR2 SQIVND (reference sequence). The CDR3 totals 16 residues. The CDR3 loop is CASSNPGTGEGDTQYF. The CDR3 DNA reads TGTGCCAGTAGTAATCCCGGGACAGGGGAGGGGGATACGCAGTATTTT.